These 21 T cell receptor beta chains originate from one sample sequenced in a study of OX40 agonist ivuxolimab in advanced cancers. Only in-frame clones appear in the TCRdb table, and some are missing; sequencing was by immunoSEQ multiplex PCR. The sample lists about 53,000 clones; roughly four fifths were seen once. The starting material was CD4+ or CD8+ T cells sorted from blood, obtained in a trial of the OX40 agonist ivuxolimab. The receptors originated from an adult with an advanced solid tumor such as melanoma, head and neck, liver or kidney cancer.

The rearrangement uses TRBV11-3 and TRBJ1-1; maybe TRBD1 (6 bases). Germline CDR1 and CDR2: SGHNT and YENEEA. This CDR3 spans 14 amino acids. Trimming stripped 3 bases from V and 4 bases from J, with 12 bases between. The CDR3 DNA sequence: TGTGCCAGCAGCTTCTACGAGACAGGCACTGAAGCTTTCTTT. Translating it yields CASSFYETGTEAFF.

This chain uses TRBV7-2 with TRBJ1-2; TRBD1 is a possible D gene (6 bases). Trimming removed 1 base from V and 0 bases from J, with 12 bases in between. CDR3 size: 16 residues. Per germline, CDR1 SGHTA and CDR2 FQGNSA. The CDR3 loop is CASSLEPDRSNYGYTF. In nucleotides, the CDR3 is TGTGCCAGCAGCTTAGAACCAGACAGGTCTAACTATGGCTACACCTTC.

The chain couples TRBV6-5 to TRBJ1-1, with D perhaps TRBD1 (5 bases). Germline CDR1 reads MNHEY; CDR2 reads SVGAGI. V gave up 6 bases and J gave up 3 bases, with 11 bases separating them. The CDR3 sequence is 13 residues long. The CDR3 nucleotides are TGTGCCAGCAGAGCCGGGGGAGACACTGAAGCTTTCTTT. Protein product: CASRAGGDTEAFF.

The chain employs TRBV18 and TRBJ2-7, with D possibly being TRBD2 (5 bases). Germline V CDR1 and CDR2: KGHSH, LQKENI. Deletions cut 3 bases from V and 4 bases from J, with 19 bases between. There are 16 residues in the CDR3. The CDR3 here is CASSPPGNPGSYEQYF. The CDR3 DNA follows: TGTGCCAGCTCACCCCCCGGGAACCCTGGGAGTTACGAGCAGTACTTC.

The chain couples TRBV6-5 to TRBJ1-1; D might be TRBD1 (6 bases). The CDR3 has 13 amino acids. The germline CDR1 and CDR2 sequences are MNHEY and SVGAGI. Trimming stripped 8 bases from V and 6 bases from J, with 16 bases between. The CDR3: CASYILDSSEAFF. In DNA form, the CDR3 reads TGTGCCAGCTATATTTTGGACAGTTCTGAAGCTTTCTTT.

The rearrangement uses TRBV6-4 and TRBJ1-2, with D possibly being TRBD1 (6 bases). V was clipped by 5 bases and J by 7 bases, with 20 bases between them. CDR3 length: 15 residues. Germline CDR1 MRHNA, CDR2 SNTAGT. CDR3 DNA sequence: TGTGCCAGCAGTCCCGAACTATCGACAGGTTCTGGCTACACCTTC. It is translated as CASSPELSTGSGYTF.

The chain combines TRBV5-1 with TRBJ2-6; 15 bases fit TRBD2. V lost 4 bases, J lost 2 bases, and 4 bases stayed unmatched. This CDR3 spans 18 amino acids. Germline V gene lookup returns CDR1 SGHRS and CDR2 YFSETQ. As DNA, the CDR3 is TGCGCCAGCAGCATGGGACTAGCGGGAGGTACTGGGGCCAACGTCCTGACTTTC. Translating it yields CASSMGLAGGTGANVLTF.

V is TRBV5-1 and J is TRBJ2-7, with a possible D match to TRBD1 (5 bases). Looked up from germline, CDR1 is SGHRS and CDR2 is YFSETQ. This CDR3 region has 13 residues. V lost 0 bases and J lost 5, with 9 bases in between. The chain's CDR3 is CASSLGQRDEQYF. DNA of the CDR3: TGCGCCAGCAGCTTGGGACAGAGAGACGAGCAGTACTTC.

This chain joins TRBV7-9 and TRBJ1-5; D unresolved. The length of the CDR3 is 14 residues. V was clipped by 2 bases and J by 3 bases, with 8 bases between them. The germline V gene has CDR1 SEHNR and CDR2 FQNEAQ (reference sequence). The CDR3 region has the DNA TGTGCCAGCAGCTTATCGGCGCACAATCAGCCCCAGCATTTT. It translates to CASSLSAHNQPQHF.

The chain is built from TRBV5-1 and TRBJ1-1; TRBD1 is a possible D gene (6 bases). Deletions cut 4 bases from V and 4 bases from J, with 11 bases between. This CDR3 is 13 amino acids long. CDR1 is SGHRS and CDR2 is YFSETQ in the germline V gene. In DNA, the CDR3 is TGCGCCAGCAGCATACAGGGTAGCACTGAAGCTTTCTTT. This translates into CASSIQGSTEAFF. Full variable domain (remainder filled in from reference TRBV5-1 and TRBJ1-1): KAGVTQTPRYLIKTRGQQVTLSCSPISGHRSVSWYQQTPGQGLQFLFEYFSETQRNKGNFPGRFSGRQFSNSRSEMNVSTLELGDSALYLCASSIQGSTEAFFGQGTRLTVV.

V and J are TRBV19 and TRBJ1-6; D is perhaps TRBD1 (5 bases). Trimming cost V 3 bases and J 14 bases, with 14 bases left between them. Germline lookup yields CDR1 LNHDA and CDR2 SQIVND (reference sequence). This CDR3 has 13 amino acids. CDR3 nucleotide sequence: TGTGCCAGTAGTATGGGTAGCAGGGTTTCCCTCCACTTT. It translates to CASSMGSRVSLHF.

The chain is built from TRBV10-3 and TRBJ2-3, with a weak D call TRBD1 (7 bases). This CDR3 has 14 amino acids. The V gene's germline CDR1 is ENHRY and CDR2 SYGVKD. Trimming cost V 6 bases and J 2 bases, with 12 bases left between them. The CDR3 region is CAIRRDRDTDTQYF. The CDR3 nucleotides read TGTGCCATCAGGCGGGACAGAGACACAGATACGCAGTATTTT.

The V gene is TRBV4-2, the J gene TRBJ2-2, with 12 bases identical to TRBD2. V shed 4 bases, J shed 3 bases, and the junction held 6 bases outside the gene matches. From germline, CDR1 is LGHNA and CDR2 YNFKEQ. The CDR3 loop spans 17 amino acids. The CDR3 loop reads CASSPRTSGDDTGELFF. CDR3 nucleotide sequence: TGTGCCAGCAGCCCGAGGACTAGCGGGGATGACACCGGGGAGCTGTTTTTT.

The rearrangement joins TRBV11-2 to TRBJ2-2, with D possibly TRBD2 on 6 matching bases. Per germline, CDR1 SGHAT and CDR2 FQNNGV. The CDR3 extends over 15 amino acids. V was trimmed by 5 bases and J by 7 bases, leaving 17 bases between them. CDR3 bases: TGTGCCAGCAGCCCTGGGGGACTTCGGAGCGGGGAGCTGTTTTTT. Translating it yields CASSPGGLRSGELFF.

The rearrangement joins TRBV6-5 to TRBJ1-2, with TRBD1 matching 8 bases. CDR1 and CDR2 from the germline V gene are MNHEY and SVGAGI. The CDR3 runs 15 residues. V lost 5 bases and J lost 4; bases outside the gene matches: 9. The CDR3 DNA sequence: TGTGCCAGCAGTACTGGGACAGGAGTTTTCTATGGCTACACCTTC. It encodes CASSTGTGVFYGYTF.

The CDR3 region has the DNA TGTGCCAGCAGCTTATCCTCTCTACTCTCTGGAAACACCATATATTTT. This encodes CASSLSSLLSGNTIYF. This chain uses TRBV7-6 with TRBJ1-3, with unresolved D. Per the germline V gene, CDR1 is SGHVS and CDR2 is FNYEAQ. The V and J ends lost 2 bases and 0 bases respectively, with 11 bases between them. This CDR3 region has 16 residues.

This chain connects TRBV19 to TRBJ1-1; D is possibly TRBD1 (5 bases). The CDR3 extends over 16 amino acids. The V gene's germline CDR1 is LNHDA and CDR2 SQIVND (reference sequence). Trimming shortened V by 8 bases and J by 2 bases, and 21 bases separated the two germline ends. CDR3 coding DNA: TGTGCCAGTGCGTGGTTCCGGGGGGGACTTAACACTGAAGCTTTCTTT. Translation: CASAWFRGGLNTEAFF.

CDR3 protein: CASSQQLTTVNIQYF. DNA for the CDR3: TGTGCCAGCAGCCAACAACTGACCACGGTAAACATTCAGTACTTC. The V gene is TRBV27, the J gene TRBJ2-4; D unresolved. Looked up from germline, CDR1 is MNHEY and CDR2 is SMNVEV (reference sequence). The V end lost 6 bases, the J end lost 6 bases, and 18 bases lay between the germline ends. The CDR3 is 15 residues long.

This chain connects TRBV6-6 to TRBJ2-3, with D possibly called TRBD1 or TRBD2 (5 bases each). Germline V gene data show CDR1 as MNHNY and CDR2 as SVGAGI (reference sequence). The CDR3 loop spans 14 amino acids. The germline V and J ends were trimmed by 2 bases and 4 bases, with 10 bases remaining between them. The CDR3 sequence: CASSYSTGPDTQYF. For the CDR3, the DNA is TGTGCCAGCAGTTACAGTACGGGGCCAGATACGCAGTATTTT.

The chain combines TRBV10-1 with TRBJ1-1; D perhaps matches TRBD1 (5 bases). The CDR3 sequence is 14 residues long. Germline loops: CDR1 WNHNN, CDR2 SYGVQD (reference sequence). V was cut by 2 bases and J by 1 base, with 8 bases left in between. The CDR3 loop is CASSEGTANTEAFF. CDR3 DNA sequence: TGCGCCAGCAGTGAGGGGACGGCGAACACTGAAGCTTTCTTT.

The gene calls are TRBV5-1 and TRBJ2-1; 11 positions match TRBD2. V shed 4 bases, J shed 8 bases, and the junction held 14 bases outside the gene matches. This CDR3 has 17 residues. Germline CDR1 is SGHRS and CDR2 is YFSETQ. The CDR3 sequence: CASSILAGVQLGDEQFF. The DNA of the CDR3 is TGCGCCAGCAGCATACTAGCGGGAGTACAGCTAGGGGATGAGCAGTTCTTC.